This record concerns one TCR beta chain sequence. Antigen specificity is unknown. The sample is drawn from a study of cytomegalovirus exposure and HLA in healthy donors. Study results and caveats: CMV serostatus was the only immune exposure information that was available.

In the PCR, 60 Vbeta and 13 Jbeta primers were used. TCRdb's table, derived via immunoSEQ multiplex PCR, lists solely in-frame clones and lacks some. The sample consists of around 160,000 clones, more than 60% of them appearing once. V shed 4 bases and J 10 bases; nucleotides not matched to a gene: 10. CDR3 size: 15 residues. Germline assignment: CDR1 MNHEY and CDR2 SVGAGI. The sample was PBMCs. The rearrangement uses TRBV6-5 and TRBJ1-6, with 7 positions matching TRBD1. The clonotype comes from a male donor in good health and CMV-seronegative. CDR3 sequence (DNA): TGTGCCAGCAGTTCAGCCGGGACAGTAGGATCACCCCTCCACTTT. Its translation is CASSSAGTVGSPLHF.